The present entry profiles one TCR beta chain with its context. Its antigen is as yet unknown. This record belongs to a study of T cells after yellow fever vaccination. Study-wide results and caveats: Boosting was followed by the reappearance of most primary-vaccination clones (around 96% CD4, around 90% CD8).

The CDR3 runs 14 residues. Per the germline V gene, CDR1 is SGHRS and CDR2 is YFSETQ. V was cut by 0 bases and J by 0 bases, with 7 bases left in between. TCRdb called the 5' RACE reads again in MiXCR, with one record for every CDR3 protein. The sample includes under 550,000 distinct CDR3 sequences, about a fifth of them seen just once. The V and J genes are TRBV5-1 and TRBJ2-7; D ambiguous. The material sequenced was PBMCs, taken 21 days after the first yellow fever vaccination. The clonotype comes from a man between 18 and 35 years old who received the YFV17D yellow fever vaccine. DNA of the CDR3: TGCGCCAGCAGCTTGGAACAGTACTCCTACGAGCAGTACTTC. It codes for CASSLEQYSYEQYF.